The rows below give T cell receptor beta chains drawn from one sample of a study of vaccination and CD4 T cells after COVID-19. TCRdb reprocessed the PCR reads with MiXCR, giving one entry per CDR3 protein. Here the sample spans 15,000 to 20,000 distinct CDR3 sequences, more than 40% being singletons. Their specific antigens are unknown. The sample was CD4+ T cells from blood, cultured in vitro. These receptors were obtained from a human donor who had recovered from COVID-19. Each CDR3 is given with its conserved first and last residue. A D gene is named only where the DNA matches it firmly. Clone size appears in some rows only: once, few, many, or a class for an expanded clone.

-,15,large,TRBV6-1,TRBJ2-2,CASRPPPPNTGELFF,TGTGCCAGCAGGCCTCCTCCTCCGAACACCGGGGAGCTGTTTTTT
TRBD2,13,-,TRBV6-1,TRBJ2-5,CASSLAGPETQYF,TGTGCCAGCTCCCTAGCGGGTCCAGAGACCCAGTACTTC
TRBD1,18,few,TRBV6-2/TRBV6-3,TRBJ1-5,CASSPTVDPRGRGRPQHF,TGTGCCAGCAGCCCTACCGTGGACCCCCGCGGCAGGGGGCGGCCCCAGCATTTT
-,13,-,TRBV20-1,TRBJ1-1,CSARDLANTEAFF,TGCAGTGCTAGAGACCTAGCGAACACTGAAGCTTTCTTT
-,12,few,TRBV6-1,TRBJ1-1,CASRDSQAEAFF,TGTGCCAGCAGGGACAGTCAAGCTGAAGCTTTCTTT
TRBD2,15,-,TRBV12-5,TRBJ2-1,CASGPTSGTYNEQFF,TGTGCTAGTGGGCCGACTAGCGGGACCTACAATGAGCAGTTCTTC
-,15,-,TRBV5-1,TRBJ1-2,CASSLEGTLNYGYTF,TGCGCCAGCAGCTTGGAGGGCACCCTAAACTATGGCTACACCTTC
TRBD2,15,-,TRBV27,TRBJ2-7,CASSPRPAGGDEQYF,TGTGCCAGCAGCCCGAGGCCAGCGGGGGGGGACGAGCAGTACTTC
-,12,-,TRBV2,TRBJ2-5,CASSDSSETQYF,TGTGCCAGCAGTGACAGTAGTGAGACCCAGTACTTC
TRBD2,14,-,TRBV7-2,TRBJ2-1,CASSFGLASNEQFF,TGTGCCAGCAGCTTTGGACTAGCAAGCAATGAGCAGTTCTTC
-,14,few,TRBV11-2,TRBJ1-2,CASSLNPGSGGYTF,TGTGCCAGCAGCTTAAACCCAGGGTCGGGAGGCTACACCTTC
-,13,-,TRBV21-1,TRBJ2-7,CASSKRAVDEQYF,TGTGCCAGCAGCAAAAGGGCCGTCGACGAGCAGTACTTC
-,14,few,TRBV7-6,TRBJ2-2,CASSLIADTGELFF,TGTGCCAGCAGCTTAATAGCGGACACCGGGGAGCTGTTTTTT
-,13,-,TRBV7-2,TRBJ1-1,CASSPTSGTEAFF,TGTGCCAGCAGCCCCACGTCGGGCACTGAAGCTTTCTTT
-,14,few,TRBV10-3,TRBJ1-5,CAISDQGRDQPQHF,TGTGCCATCAGTGATCAGGGTAGGGATCAGCCCCAGCATTTT
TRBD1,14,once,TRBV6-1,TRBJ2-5,CASRAGQGRETQYF,TGTGCCAGCAGGGCCGGACAGGGGAGAGAGACCCAGTACTTC
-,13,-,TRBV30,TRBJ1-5,CAWSLQGNQPQHF,TGTGCCTGGAGTTTGCAGGGGAATCAGCCCCAGCATTTT
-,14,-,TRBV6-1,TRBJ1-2,CASRQDRTNYGYTF,TGTGCCAGCAGGCAAGACAGGACGAACTATGGCTACACCTTC
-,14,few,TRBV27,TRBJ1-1,CASSLARMNTEAFF,TGTGCCAGCAGTTTAGCCAGGATGAACACTGAAGCTTTCTTT
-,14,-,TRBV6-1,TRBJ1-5,CASSEGLFNQPQHF,TGTGCCAGCAGTGAAGGACTTTTCAATCAGCCCCAGCATTTT
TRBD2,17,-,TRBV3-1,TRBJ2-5,CASSHPDASGLEETQYF,TGTGCCAGCAGCCACCCCGATGCTAGCGGCCTAGAGGAGACCCAGTACTTC
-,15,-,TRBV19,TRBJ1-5,CASSQQETRNQPQHF,TGTGCCAGTAGTCAACAGGAGACCCGAAATCAGCCCCAGCATTTT
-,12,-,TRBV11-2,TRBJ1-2,CASSSGFYGYTF,TGTGCCAGCAGCAGCGGATTCTATGGCTACACCTTC
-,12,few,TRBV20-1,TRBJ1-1,CSARGQGDEAFF,TGCAGTGCTAGGGGGCAGGGAGATGAAGCTTTCTTT
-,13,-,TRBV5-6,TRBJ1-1,CASSYDKNTEAFF,TGTGCCAGCAGCTACGACAAGAACACTGAAGCTTTCTTT
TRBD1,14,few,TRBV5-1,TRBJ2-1,CASSNPGQGNEQFF,TGCGCCAGCAGCAACCCGGGACAGGGCAATGAGCAGTTCTTC
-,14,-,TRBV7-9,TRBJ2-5,CASSQRLVQETRYF,TGTGCCAGCAGCCAGCGACTAGTCCAAGAGACCCGGTACTTC
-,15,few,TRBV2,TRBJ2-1,CASSPTGDAYNEQFF,TGTGCCAGCAGTCCGACAGGCGATGCCTACAATGAGCAGTTCTTC
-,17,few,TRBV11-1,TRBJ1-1,CASSLIGGTRRDTEAFF,TGTGCCAGCAGCTTAATTGGGGGGACCCGGCGGGACACTGAAGCTTTCTTT
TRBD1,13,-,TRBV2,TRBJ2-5,CASRQGVEATQYF,TGTGCCAGCAGGCAGGGGGTTGAAGCGACCCAGTACTTC